The text below deals with one T cell receptor beta chain. Residents of 24 US areas, aged about 18 to 89 years, made up the participants. Membership in each cohort depended on participant-reported clinical history. Two negative PCRs, clearance, or symptom resolution were required of recovered Cohort 3 donors. The data originate from a study of blood T cell repertoires in COVID-19. The wider study: PBMCs, B-cell-depleted T cells, or T cells provided the cDNA or gDNA that made up the material.

Libraries were prepared by immunoSEQ multiplex PCR; TCRdb keeps only in-frame clonotypes and omits some of them. Among some 140,000 clones listed, about four fifths were seen once. This receptor was identified in a man younger than 45 who had recovered from COVID-19. Sequencing input: PBMCs or T cells enriched from blood (not recorded which).

CDR3 nucleotides: TGCAGCGTTGAGGGTCAGGAAAACACTGAAGCTTTCTTT. This encodes CSVEGQENTEAFF. The chain employs TRBV29-1 and TRBJ1-1; D gene uncertain. The CDR3 sequence is 13 residues long. Trimming shortened V by 3 bases and J by 2 bases, and 10 bases separated the two germline ends. Germline assignment: CDR1 SQVTM and CDR2 ANQGSEA.